This record concerns one T cell receptor (beta chain) sequence. Its antigen is currently unknown. Those who donated, Caucasian adults without exception, all lived in Nashville, Tennessee. Libraries were prepared by immunoSEQ multiplex PCR; TCRdb keeps only in-frame clonotypes and omits some of them. The sample comprises about 2 million clones, about 95% of which are singletons, and 0.1% to 0.15% rests with the top ten. This CDR3 spans 13 amino acids. Trimming took off 0 bases at V and 4 bases at J, with 8 bases between the two ends. Germline V gene sequence: CDR1 SGHNT, CDR2 YYREEE (reference sequence). The sample originates from a study of shared clonotypes between healthy human individuals. Overall study: Donors had three CD4 naive, three CD4 memory, two CD8 naive and one CD8 memory plate apiece. Study findings and constraints: Sequencing depth was expected to affect clonotype sharing among donors. Memory subsets generally showed lower estimated richness than naive subsets.

The sequencing sample was made of naive CD4+ T cells sorted from blood. Described subset: CD45RA+ positively selected. This TCR was recovered from a man in his late teens or twenties in good health. This chain links TRBV5-4 with TRBJ2-7; D uncertain. As DNA, the CDR3 is TGTGCCAGCAGCTTGGTCGGGCGGTACGAGCAGTACTTC. This sequence encodes CASSLVGRYEQYF.